The T cell receptor beta chain described here comes from a study of cytomegalovirus exposure and HLA in healthy donors. Study-wide findings and caveats: A later analysis found TCR association rates differed by HLA locus, highest for DRB1 and lowest for HLA-C. Later on, a genetic analysis was performed. It linked a missense variant in DCLRE1C with V- and J-gene trimming of TCR beta.

Primers for the PCR totalled 60 Vbeta and 13 Jbeta. Some clones are missing from TCRdb's copy, which holds only in-frame ones; the method was immunoSEQ multiplex PCR. Of roughly 170,000 clones listed, 80% to 90% are singletons. Healthy bone marrow donors supplied every sample. Donors showed nominal health when sampled, although they likely had unrecorded immune exposures. This clone has more than one count but fewer than ten. Its antigen is as yet unknown. The CDR3 is 17 residues long. Germline assignment: CDR1 SGHTS and CDR2 YDEGEE. Deletions cut 2 bases from V and 0 bases from J, with 15 bases between.

The receptor's source is a woman aged 18-30 years in good health and CMV-seronegative. The chain joins TRBV5-8 to TRBJ2-4; D remains ambiguous. The sample taken for sequencing was PBMCs. CDR3 sequence reads: CASSLKLGFLAKNIQYF. CDR3 sequence (DNA): TGTGCCAGCAGCTTAAAACTGGGCTTTCTAGCCAAAAACATTCAGTACTTC.